One T cell receptor (beta chain) is described in this entry. This sample is part of a study of shared clonotypes between healthy human individuals. Study context: Donors consisted of two women and a few men between 18 and 49.

Trimming left V 4 bases short and J 0 bases short, with 7 bases between. There are 14 residues in the CDR3. Germline V gene data show CDR1 as KGHSH and CDR2 as LQKENI. Clones were sequenced by immunoSEQ multiplex PCR, and TCRdb holds only the in-frame ones, with some missing. The sample includes 2.5 million or so clones, roughly 92% of them seen just once. The sequencing sample was made of naive CD4+ T cells sorted from blood. Specified subset: CD45RA+ positively selected. The origin of this receptor is a man aged 18 to 30 in good health. The chain recombines TRBV18 with TRBJ1-3; D call uncertain. The CDR3 DNA follows: TGTGCCAGCTCACTAGACTTCTCTGGAAACACCATATATTTT. Its protein product is CASSLDFSGNTIYF.